The sequence of this T cell receptor beta chain was determined in a study of blood T cell repertoires in COVID-19. Across the whole study: Researchers got acute and convalescent COVID-19 samples from the United States, Italy and Spain.

The CDR3 has 13 residues. Per the germline V gene, CDR1 is LNHDA and CDR2 is SQIVND (reference sequence). V lost 1 base and J 3 bases, leaving 6 bases between the germline ends. Under the authors' procedure: It was from reference gene primer amplification that nucleated cell counts were estimated. Assay used: immunoSEQ multiplex PCR; TCRdb lists only in-frame clones, some missing. V, J and clone size reflect that table, while D and trimming were determined from the DNA. The sample contains about 100,000 clones, about 77% of which appear only once. Sequenced input: peripheral blood. This rearrangement joins TRBV19 to TRBJ1-1, with unresolved D. The sequence came from a man between 65 and 80 years old with active or convalescent COVID-19. The CDR3 loop reads CASSIAPDTEAFF. CDR3 nucleotide sequence: TGTGCCAGTAGTATAGCCCCTGACACTGAAGCTTTCTTT.